The 2 T cell receptor beta chains below all came from one sample that was sequenced in a study of blood T cell repertoires in COVID-19. Some clones are missing from TCRdb's copy, which holds only in-frame ones; the method was immunoSEQ multiplex PCR. The table includes about 59,000 clones, about 93% detected once. The material sequenced was peripheral blood. Receptor source: a man older than 75 with acute or convalescent COVID-19.

The V gene is TRBV28, the J gene TRBJ1-5; D ambiguous. The CDR3 runs 15 residues. V gave up 7 bases and J gave up 0 bases, with 13 bases separating them. From germline, CDR1 is MDHEN and CDR2 SYDVKM. The CDR3 spells CASTGAGLSNQPQHF. The CDR3 coding sequence is TGTGCCAGCACCGGTGCAGGCCTTAGCAATCAGCCCCAGCATTTT. Full variable domain (rest looked up from reference TRBV28 and TRBJ1-5): DVKVTQSSRYLVKRTGEKVFLECVQDMDHENMFWYRQDPGLGLRLIYFSYDVKMKEKGDIPEGYSVSREKKERFSLILESASTNQTSMYLCASTGAGLSNQPQHFGDGTRLSIL.

The chain combines TRBV12-3 or TRBV12-4 with TRBJ1-6; 9 nucleotides agree with TRBD1. The J segment lost 9 bases and the V segment lost 6 bases, leaving 3 bases of the junction unmatched. The CDR3 totals 13 residues. CDR3: CASRGQGASPLHF. The CDR3 DNA is TGTGCCAGCAGGGGACAGGGCGCTTCACCCCTCCACTTT.